This is a list of T cell receptor beta chains from one sample in a study of regulatory T cells in long-lasting Graves disease. MiXCR, applied by TCRdb to the multiplex PCR reads, yields one record per CDR3 protein. The sample lists hundreds of thousands of distinct CDR3 sequences, under 20% seen once, with around 18% in the top ten. A further study also used this sample, focusing on T cells in Graves' hyperthyroidism and ophthalmopathy.

This specimen was peripheral blood mononuclear cells (PBMCs), taken at new diagnosis, from a patient treated with antithyroid drugs. The source of these receptors is a woman in her twenties or thirties with Graves disease. Both conserved end residues are part of each CDR3. The order of the fields is V gene, D gene, clone size, J gene, CDR3 DNA, CDR3 protein. D genes are given only for firm matches. The listing skips clone size in some rows; elsewhere it reads once, few, many or a size class.

>TRBV11-2|TRBD1|-|TRBJ2-2
TGTGCCAGCAGCTTAGGGAGGACAGGCAAAGCATCAAGACCCAGAACCGGGGAGCTGTTTTTT
CASSLGRTGKASRPRTGELFF
>TRBV7-8|TRBD1|many|TRBJ2-7
TGTGCCAGCAGCTCACCCAGGAAAGACAGGGATATCTACGAGCAGTACTTC
CASSSPRKDRDIYEQYF
>TRBV7-9|-|few|TRBJ2-1
TGTGCCAGCAGCTCCCGGGGAGAAGGGCAGTTCTTC
CASSSRGEGQFF
>TRBV5-1|TRBD1|few|TRBJ1-4
TGCGCCAGCAGCACCCAGGGGGAACCAAATGAAAAACTGTTTTTT
CASSTQGEPNEKLFF
>TRBV5-1|TRBD2|few|TRBJ2-5
TGCGCCAGCAGCCCGGGACTAGTTGAGTCCAAGTACTTC
CASSPGLVESKYF
>TRBV10-3|-|many|TRBJ2-7
TGTGCCATCAGTGAGGACAGAAGCTCCTACGAGCAGTACTTC
CAISEDRSSYEQYF
>TRBV11-2|TRBD2|-|TRBJ2-3
TGTGCCAGCAGCCCAAGTCCCTCTCGGACTAGCGGAATATCTAGCACAGATACGCAGTATTTT
CASSPSPSRTSGISSTDTQYF
>TRBV6-2/TRBV6-3|-|-|TRBJ1-1
TGTGCCAGCAGAAGACGTGGAGCGGACACTGAAGCTTTCTTT
CASRRRGADTEAFF
>TRBV2|TRBD1|-|TRBJ2-1
TGTGCCAGCAAAACAGGGGGAGGCTCCTACAATGAGCAGTTCTTC
CASKTGGGSYNEQFF
>TRBV28|TRBD2|many|TRBJ2-5
TGTGCCAGCAGCGGCGGGACTAGCGGGAAAGAGACCCAGTACTTC
CASSGGTSGKETQYF
>TRBV27|TRBD2|few|TRBJ2-2
TGTGCCAGCAGTTCTCGGCTAGCGGGAACCGGGGAGCTGTTTTTT
CASSSRLAGTGELFF
>TRBV13|TRBD2|few|TRBJ2-7
TGTGCCAGCAGCACCACCCTTGGGAGGGATCACGAGCAGTACTTC
CASSTTLGRDHEQYF
>TRBV5-1|-|-|TRBJ1-3
TGCGCCAGCAGCCCGGGACGGACGGGAAACACCATATATTTT
CASSPGRTGNTIYF
>TRBV20-1|-|-|TRBJ2-1
TGCAGTGCTAGAGATCCTAGAAGCGGTGTGGGGGTTTTGGATGAGCAGTTCTTC
CSARDPRSGVGVLDEQFF
>TRBV7-6|-|-|TRBJ1-1
TGTGCCAGCAGCGAAGAAGGCACTGAAGCTTTCTTT
CASSEEGTEAFF
>TRBV4-1|-|-|TRBJ2-1
TGCGCCAGCAGCCCCATGCCTGGGGGAGGCAATGAGCAGTTCTTC
CASSPMPGGGNEQFF
>TRBV28|-|many|TRBJ1-3
TGTGCCAGCAGTCTGGACAGTCGAAACACCATATATTTT
CASSLDSRNTIYF
>TRBV6-1|TRBD1|-|TRBJ2-2
TGTGCCAGCAGGGCTCGGGACAGGGTACCCGGGGAGCTGTTTTTT
CASRARDRVPGELFF
>TRBV2|-|few|TRBJ2-5
TGTGCCAGCAGTGCCGATCTCGCAGGTTATTATACCCAGTACTTC
CASSADLAGYYTQYF
>TRBV5-4|-|-|TRBJ2-5
TGTGCCAGCAGCTCCCCCAGGGAAGGCGGAGAGACCCAGTACTTC
CASSSPREGGETQYF
>TRBV18|-|-|TRBJ2-7
TGTGCCAGCTCCCACAGGAAAAGCTACGAGCAGTACTTC
CASSHRKSYEQYF
>TRBV9|-|-|TRBJ2-5
TGTGCCAGCAGCGTCGAAGCTTCCCAAGAGACCCAGTACTTC
CASSVEASQETQYF
>TRBV29-1|-|-|TRBJ2-1
TGCAGCGTTGACGAAGCCAGGTCTTACAATGAGCAGTTCTTC
CSVDEARSYNEQFF
>TRBV7-8|TRBD1|many|TRBJ1-1
TGTGCCAGCAGCCTAGGGGTTGGGAGGGGGCAGAACACTGAAGCTTTCTTT
CASSLGVGRGQNTEAFF
>TRBV12-3/TRBV12-4|-|many|TRBJ2-7
TGTGCCAGCACCCTGCAGGGAACATCTGGCGAGCAGTACTTC
CASTLQGTSGEQYF
>TRBV30|TRBD2|few|TRBJ2-3
TGTGCCTGGAGTACTGCGGGAGGGCAAACAGATACGCAGTATTTT
CAWSTAGGQTDTQYF
>TRBV5-8|TRBD1|few|TRBJ2-1
TGTGCCAGCAGCTTGGAAGGGGGCGCTTTCAATGAGCAGTTCTTC
CASSLEGGAFNEQFF
>TRBV6-5|TRBD2|-|TRBJ2-7
TGTGCCAGCAGTTACTTGGCTAGCGGGAGGTCGGGAGAGCAGTACTTC
CASSYLASGRSGEQYF
>TRBV25-1|-|few|TRBJ1-6
TGTGCCAGCAAGAGTATGTCTTCACCCCTCCACTTT
CASKSMSSPLHF
>TRBV3-1|-|many|TRBJ1-5
TGTGCCAGCAGCCAAGAAGGGAATCAGCCCCAGCATTTT
CASSQEGNQPQHF
>TRBV28|-|-|TRBJ2-1
TGTGCCAGCAGTTCGTTGGGGATCTACAATGAGCAGTTCTTC
CASSSLGIYNEQFF
>TRBV6-1|-|many|TRBJ2-5
TGTGCCAGCAGTGAGGCGGCGGGGGAGACCCAGTACTTC
CASSEAAGETQYF
>TRBV2|-|many|TRBJ1-6
TGTGCCAGAAGAGGGATGGCGCGTAATTCACCCCTCCACTTT
CARRGMARNSPLHF
>TRBV6-2/TRBV6-3|TRBD2|many|TRBJ2-1
TGTGCCAGCAGTTACTCAGCTAGCGGGAGTAAGCAGTTCTTC
CASSYSASGSKQFF
>TRBV7-6|-|-|TRBJ2-5
TGTGCCAGCAGCACAGGGCATCCGGAGACCCAGTACTTC
CASSTGHPETQYF
>TRBV7-2|-|-|TRBJ1-1
TGTGCCAGCAGCTCTCCCTTTCGCAACACTGAAGCTTTCTTT
CASSSPFRNTEAFF
>TRBV20-1|-|few|TRBJ1-1
TGCAGTGCTAGGATTGCAAAGAGGGGTACTGAAGCTTTCTTT
CSARIAKRGTEAFF
>TRBV5-1|TRBD2|-|TRBJ2-6
TGCGCCAGCAGCTTTACCAGCGGGAGGGCCTCTGGGGCCAACGTCCTGACTTTC
CASSFTSGRASGANVLTF
>TRBV4-1|-|-|TRBJ2-1
TGCGCCAGCACTAGCCTAGTATGGCAGGCAGACAATGAGCAGTTCTTC
CASTSLVWQADNEQFF
>TRBV6-2/TRBV6-3|TRBD1|many|TRBJ1-2
TGTGCCAGCAGTTTAAGACCTGACAGGGATGGCTACACCTTC
CASSLRPDRDGYTF
>TRBV11-2|-|many|TRBJ2-1
TGTGCCAGCAGGGGGGTTAGGGGTCCCACACCGCTATACAATGAGCAGTTCTTC
CASRGVRGPTPLYNEQFF
>TRBV3-1|TRBD2|-|TRBJ2-3
TGTGCCAGCAGCCCGGGACTAGCCTCAGGGGATACGCAGTATTTC
CASSPGLASGDTQYF
>TRBV20-1|TRBD1|few|TRBJ2-7
TGCAGTGCTGAACAGCCGGGACAGGGTTTCTCAGAGCAGTACTTC
CSAEQPGQGFSEQYF
>TRBV5-8|-|-|TRBJ1-1
TGTGCCAGCAGCTTGAGGGCCATTAAGACACTCCGCGCACAAGCTTTCTTT
CASSLRAIKTLRAQAFF
>TRBV12-3/TRBV12-4|-|many|TRBJ1-2
TGTGCCAGCAGCACCGGGGGGACCTATGGCTACACCTTC
CASSTGGTYGYTF
>TRBV7-9|-|-|TRBJ2-7
TGTGCCAGCAGCTTAGTCCGTAAAGGGACCTACGAGCAGTACTTC
CASSLVRKGTYEQYF
>TRBV14|-|-|TRBJ2-7
TGTGCCAGCAGCCAAGTGAGGGTTCGGTCCTACGAGCAGTACTTC
CASSQVRVRSYEQYF
>TRBV28|TRBD2|many|TRBJ2-5
TGTGCCAGCAGTTTCGGGAGGGAGGAGACCCAGTACTTC
CASSFGREETQYF
>TRBV7-2|-|many|TRBJ1-4
TGTGCCAGCAGTCCGACGCAGGGCGAAAAACTGTTTTTT
CASSPTQGEKLFF
>TRBV2|-|-|TRBJ1-6
TGTGCCAGCAGTGAAGAGGGGACCCAAAATTCACCCCTCCACTTT
CASSEEGTQNSPLHF
>TRBV12-3/TRBV12-4|-|many|TRBJ1-6
TGTGCCAGCAGTTTGTCGGCAGGGAATTCACCCCTCCACTTT
CASSLSAGNSPLHF
>TRBV12-3/TRBV12-4|-|many|TRBJ2-5
TGTGCCAGCAGGGGTCGGGAGACCCAGTACTTC
CASRGRETQYF
>TRBV18|-|-|TRBJ1-1
TGTGCCAGCTCACCACCCGGGCTAGCTGGAGCTGAAGCTTTCTTT
CASSPPGLAGAEAFF
>TRBV28|-|many|TRBJ1-2
TGTGCCAGCAGTTTCTGGACGGACTTTTATGGCTACACCTTC
CASSFWTDFYGYTF
>TRBV6-1|-|-|TRBJ1-5
TGTGCCACTAAAGCCAGCCCGTTGAGCAATCAGCCCCAGCATTTT
CATKASPLSNQPQHF
>TRBV7-9|-|-|TRBJ1-6
TGTGCCAGCAGCTTGGCCGGGGGTTTTGCTAATTCACCCCTCCACTTT
CASSLAGGFANSPLHF
>TRBV11-2|-|many|TRBJ2-5
TGTGCCAGCAGCTTAGGAGCAGGGCAAGAGACCCAGTACTTC
CASSLGAGQETQYF
>TRBV19|-|many|TRBJ1-1
TGTGCCAGTAGTATGATGGGTCTTGAAGCTTTCTTT
CASSMMGLEAFF